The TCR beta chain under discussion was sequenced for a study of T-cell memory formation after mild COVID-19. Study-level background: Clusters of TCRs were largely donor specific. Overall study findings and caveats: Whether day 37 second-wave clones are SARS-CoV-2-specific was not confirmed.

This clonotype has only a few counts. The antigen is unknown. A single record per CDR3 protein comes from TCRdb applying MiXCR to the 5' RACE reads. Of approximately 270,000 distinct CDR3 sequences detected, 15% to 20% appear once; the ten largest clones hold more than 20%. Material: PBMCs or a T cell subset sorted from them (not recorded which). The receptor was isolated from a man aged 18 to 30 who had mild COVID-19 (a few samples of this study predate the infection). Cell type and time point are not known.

The CDR3 sequence: CASSLEQASTEAFF. The CDR3 region has the DNA TGTGCCAGCAGCTTAGAACAGGCGAGCACTGAAGCTTTCTTT. The chain uses TRBV7-2 and TRBJ1-1; a possible D gene is TRBD1 (5 bases). The CDR3 runs to 14 residues. Germline V gives CDR1 SGHTA, CDR2 FQGNSA. The germline V and J ends were trimmed by 1 base and 4 bases, with 10 bases remaining between them.